This TCR beta chain was identified during a study of blood T cell repertoires in COVID-19. The wider study: The origin of the acute and convalescent COVID-19 samples was the United States, Italy and Spain. Sample material is recorded as cDNA or gDNA derived from T cells, B-cell-depleted T cells, or PBMCs.

In germline, CDR1 is SGHDN, CDR2 FVKESK. The V segment lost 5 bases and the J segment 0 bases; nucleotides outside the gene matches: 4. This CDR3 contains 16 residues. The assay was immunoSEQ multiplex PCR, and TCRdb's table has in-frame clones only and misses some. The profile covers 220,000 or so clones, with 89% appearing a single time and 6.5% taken by the ten largest. The chain links TRBV14 to TRBJ2-1; TRBD2 matches 10 bases. This TCR was recovered from a man aged 55 to 69 who had recovered from COVID-19. The sample comprised peripheral blood. CDR3 DNA sequence: TGTGCCAGCAGCTTCTGGACTAGCGGCTCCTACAATGAGCAGTTCTTC. Protein product: CASSFWTSGSYNEQFF.